This TCR beta chain was sequenced for a study of T cell clonality in common variable immunodeficiency. Study-level points and caveats: CVID subjects shared fewer TCRbeta clones than healthy controls did. Compared with healthy controls, CVID subjects showed increased TCRbeta clonality, mostly in about a third.

Many counts were recorded for this clone. Its antigen is unidentified. The read falls 3 residues short of the CDR3 end, and the missing part is taken from the germline J gene. Libraries were prepared by immunoSEQ multiplex PCR; TCRdb keeps only in-frame clonotypes and omits some of them. The sample presents over 55,000 clones, none singletons. Germline loops: CDR1 SGDLS, CDR2 YYNGEE. V was clipped by 2 bases and J by 6 bases; unmatched bases: 8. The CDR3 contains 16 residues. This TCR was recovered from a person aged 18 to 69 in good health. The specimen was peripheral blood mononuclear cells. The chain carries TRBV9 and TRBJ2-3, with TRBD2 matching over 11 bases. CDR3 sequence reads: CASSVRLAGGGDTQYF. The sequenced part of the CDR3 DNA is TGTGCCAGCAGCGTTCGCCTAGCGGGAGGAGGGGATACG.